Listed below are T cell receptor beta chains from one sample, sequenced in a study of CXCR3-negative and CXCR3-positive naive CD8 T cells. TCRdb reprocessed the 5' RACE reads and keeps a single row for each CDR3 protein, giving no DNA. Its clone listing holds tens of thousands of distinct CDR3 sequences. The sample taken for sequencing was naive CXCR3- CD8+ T cells from blood. Receptors were obtained from a human donor in good health. Some clones in this sample may be carry-over from other donors' samples. Each CDR3 is given with its conserved first and last residue.

J	length	V	CDR3
TRBJ2-4	12	TRBV5-1	CASSLQGNIQYF
TRBJ2-6	17	TRBV29-1	CSVEIRGPISGANVLTF
TRBJ2-7	16	TRBV4-1	CASSQDGSGSFYEQYF
TRBJ2-7	15	TRBV7-8	CASSLDPGISYEQYF
TRBJ2-7	13	TRBV7-9	CASSPDLSYEQYF
TRBJ2-5	14	TRBV5-6	CASSFVYSRGEQYF
TRBJ2-7	13	TRBV28	CASSSQLTYEQYF
TRBJ1-4	15	TRBV15	CATSRVAGLDEKLFF
TRBJ2-5	11	TRBV27	CASRYRETQYF
TRBJ1-2	13	TRBV27	CASSRRGNYGYTF
TRBJ2-3	13	TRBV27	CASSLWASDTQYF
TRBJ1-1	15	TRBV11-2	CASSATGTANTEAFF
TRBJ1-5	14	TRBV19	CATRDSFSNQPQHF
TRBJ2-3	13	TRBV29-1	CSVDHGNTDTQYF
TRBJ2-7	17	TRBV7-9	CASSPYPEVTVTYEQYF
TRBJ1-1	13	TRBV9	CASTRTGDTEAFF
TRBJ2-7	13	TRBV27	CASSLKSSYEHYF
TRBJ2-3	16	TRBV5-1	CASSWERDLITDTQYF
TRBJ2-1	16	TRBV5-5	CASSLEGEGSYNEQFF
TRBJ1-2	13	TRBV12-3/TRBV12-4	CASAGSAWIGYTF
TRBJ1-5	14	TRBV7-8	CASSLGAYNQPQHF
TRBJ2-7	15	TRBV13	CASSLVTGRAYEQYF
TRBJ2-1	16	TRBV6-2/TRBV6-3	CASSYDGASSYNEQFF
TRBJ2-7	14	TRBV11-2	CASSFDRGSYEQYF
TRBJ2-1	16	TRBV11-2	CASSLDLAGGINEQFF
TRBJ2-7	13	TRBV7-2	CASSIWDSGEQYF